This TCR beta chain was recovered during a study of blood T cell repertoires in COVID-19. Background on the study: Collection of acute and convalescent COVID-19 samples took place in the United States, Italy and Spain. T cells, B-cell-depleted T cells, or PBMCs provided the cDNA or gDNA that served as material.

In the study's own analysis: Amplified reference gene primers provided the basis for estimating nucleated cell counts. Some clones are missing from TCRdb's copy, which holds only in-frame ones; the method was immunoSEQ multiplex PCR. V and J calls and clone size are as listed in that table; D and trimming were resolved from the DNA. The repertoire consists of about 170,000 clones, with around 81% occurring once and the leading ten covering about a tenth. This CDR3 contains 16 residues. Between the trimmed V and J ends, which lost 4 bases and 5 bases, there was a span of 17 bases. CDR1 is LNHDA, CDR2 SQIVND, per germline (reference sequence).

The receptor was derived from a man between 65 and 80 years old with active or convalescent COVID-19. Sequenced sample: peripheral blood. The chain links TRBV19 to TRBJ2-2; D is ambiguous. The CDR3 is CASSTPLSSITGELFF. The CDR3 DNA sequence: TGTGCCAGTAGTACCCCCTTAAGTAGCATAACCGGGGAGCTGTTTTTT.